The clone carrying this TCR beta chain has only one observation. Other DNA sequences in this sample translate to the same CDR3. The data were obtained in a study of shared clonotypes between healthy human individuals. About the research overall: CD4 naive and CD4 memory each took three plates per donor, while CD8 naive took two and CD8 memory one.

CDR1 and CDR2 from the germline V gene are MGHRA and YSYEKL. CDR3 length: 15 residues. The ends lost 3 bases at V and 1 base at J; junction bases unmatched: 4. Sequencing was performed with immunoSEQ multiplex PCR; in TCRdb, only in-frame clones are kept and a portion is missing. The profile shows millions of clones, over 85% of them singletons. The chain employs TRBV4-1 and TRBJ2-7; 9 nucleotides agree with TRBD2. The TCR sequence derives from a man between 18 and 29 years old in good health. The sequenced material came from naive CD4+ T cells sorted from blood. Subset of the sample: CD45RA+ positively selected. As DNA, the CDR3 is TGCGCCAGCAGCCAGGGACTAGCCGGGTCCTACGAGCAGTACTTC. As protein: CASSQGLAGSYEQYF.